Described below is a single T cell receptor beta chain sequence and its context. This record comes from a study of T cell responses to AZD1222 COVID-19 vaccine. Between the trimmed V and J ends, which lost 1 base and 5 bases, there was a span of 11 bases. Germline V lookup: CDR1 SNHLY, CDR2 FYNNEI. The CDR3 is 14 residues long. The assay was immunoSEQ multiplex PCR, and TCRdb's table has in-frame clones only and misses some. The sample records 50,000 to 70,000 clones, approximately 86% being singletons. The sequenced sample was peripheral blood, obtained 28 days after the second AZD1222 dose. J is TRBJ1-1 and V is TRBV2; D unclear. This clonotype was sampled from an adult who received the AZD1222 COVID-19 vaccine. Here the CDR3 reads CASSEDGGGTEAFF. For the CDR3, the DNA is TGTGCCAGCAGTGAAGACGGCGGAGGGACTGAAGCTTTCTTT.